The rows below give T cell receptor beta chains drawn from one sample of a study of T-cell memory formation after mild COVID-19. TCRdb fed the 5' RACE reads into MiXCR, producing one record per CDR3 protein. This table holds about 240,000 distinct CDR3 sequences, 8% to 10% found once. Sequences were obtained from PBMCs or a T cell subset sorted from them (not recorded which). The receptors were gathered from a man aged 18 to 35 who had mild COVID-19 (a few samples of this study predate the infection). Cell type and time point are not known. The conserved cysteine and the conserved F or W are not part of the CDR3 here.

>TRBV4-1|TRBJ1-5
ASSQVGPNQPQH
>TRBV30|TRBJ1-4
AWSVLGEKLF
>TRBV24-1|TRBJ1-2
ATSGGLANYGYT
>TRBV5-1|TRBJ2-5
ASSYSGGAVETQY
>TRBV6-2/TRBV6-3|TRBJ2-3
ASTATGTSTDTQY
>TRBV5-1|TRBJ2-5
ASSTSGPQETQY
>TRBV11-1|TRBJ2-1
ASSLVPGDEQF
>TRBV4-3|TRBJ2-7
ASSHEGATYEQY
>TRBV12-3/TRBV12-4|TRBJ1-2
ASSFGGYT
>TRBV2|TRBJ2-5
ACVEGWETQY
>TRBV5-1|TRBJ2-3
ASSSRGRDTDTQY
>TRBV6-5|TRBJ1-4
ASRRTGFLNEKLF
>TRBV7-9|TRBJ2-7
ASSSTGPGAYEQY
>TRBV6-2/TRBV6-3|TRBJ1-2
ASSPGTGDGYA
>TRBV7-8|TRBJ2-5
ASSLGFGGYIQETQY
>TRBV4-3|TRBJ1-6
ASSQDRGPPLH
>TRBV6-5|TRBJ1-3
ASSYLRGSGNTIY
>TRBV2|TRBJ2-1
ASSAVEFEQF
>TRBV29-1|TRBJ2-1
SVRPPSRNEQF
>TRBV5-5|TRBJ2-7
ASSSVDGGRAYEQY
>TRBV7-2|TRBJ2-5
ASSFGGGEGTQY
>TRBV20-1|TRBJ1-2
SASRESNYGYT
>TRBV4-1|TRBJ2-6
ASRWGPGANVLT
>TRBV7-2|TRBJ1-4
ASSTGGTTNEKLF
>TRBV27|TRBJ2-7
ASRLAGGTYEQY
>TRBV5-1|TRBJ2-7
ASAVSPSRVEQY
>TRBV15|TRBJ2-1
ATSRDGQGSYNEQF
>TRBV29-1|TRBJ2-7
SGRDSSYEQY
>TRBV11-2|TRBJ2-7
ASSFFAAEQY
>TRBV18|TRBJ1-1
ASSPPRSAEAF